The 28 T cell receptor beta chains in this list originate from one sample, sequenced in a study of beta chain bispecific antibodies for T cell cancers. Antigen specificity for these receptors is unknown. T cells were expanded from blood mononuclear cells for two to three days with anti-CD3 OKT3 or CD3/CD28 beads. TCRdb re-called the 5' RACE reads through MiXCR, storing one row per CDR3 protein. The table records tens of thousands of distinct CDR3 sequences, 2.6% of them present only once. Study findings and constraints: In these mixed samples, most targeted TRBV reads derived from the leukemia cell line.

The sample was healthy donor T cells cultured with leukemia cells. These receptors were taken from a human donor in good health. Some clones in this sample may be carry-over from other donors' samples.

The table lists this clonotype with many counts. The V call is TRBV9, the J call TRBJ1-2; D gene unclear. V was trimmed by 0 bases and J by 3 bases, leaving 6 bases between them. Germline CDR1 is SGDLS and CDR2 is YYNGEE. The CDR3 runs to 13 residues. Here the CDR3 DNA reads TGTGCCAGCAGCGTAGGGTCGGACTATGGCTACACCTTC. Amino acids: CASSVGSDYGYTF.

This clonotype was counted at least ten times. V usage is TRBV18 and J usage is TRBJ2-6; D is unclear. CDR3 length equals 14 residues. Per the germline V gene, CDR1 is KGHSH and CDR2 is LQKENI. The V and J ends lost 10 bases and 1 base respectively, with 11 bases between them. The CDR3 loop is CATPMGSGANVLTF. The CDR3 bases are TGTGCCACTCCCATGGGGTCTGGGGCCAACGTCCTGACTTTC.

Many counts were recorded for this clonotype. The chain combines TRBV28 with TRBJ1-1, with TRBD1 identical over 8 bases. CDR1 MDHEN and CDR2 SYDVKM come from the germline V gene. Unmatched junction bases numbered 5, after V lost 8 bases and J lost 0 bases. The CDR3 runs 14 residues. The CDR3 here is CASGMGQVNTEAFF. The DNA for the CDR3 is TGTGCCAGCGGAATGGGACAGGTGAACACTGAAGCTTTCTTT.

This clonotype was found many times. The chain combines TRBV2 with TRBJ2-7; D is unclear. Per the germline V gene, CDR1 is SNHLY and CDR2 is FYNNEI. Between the trimmed V and J ends, which lost 6 bases and 0 bases, there was a span of 9 bases. This CDR3 is 13 amino acids long. The CDR3: CASRDLSSYEQYF. DNA for the CDR3: TGTGCCAGCAGGGACCTGAGCTCCTACGAGCAGTACTTC.

This clonotype has a count of ten or more. The V call is TRBV7-6, the J call TRBJ2-3; 9 bases are shared with TRBD1. The junction had 8 bases not matched to a gene; V was cut back by 4 bases and J by 3 bases. Germline CDR1 reads SGHVS; CDR2 reads FNYEAQ. CDR3 length equals 16 residues. The CDR3 DNA follows: TGTGCCAGCAGCTCGGTGGGGGACAGGGCGACAGATACGCAGTATTTT. It is translated as CASSSVGDRATDTQYF. Complete variable domain (other parts from reference TRBV7-6 and TRBJ2-3): GAGVSQSPRYKVTKRGQDVALRCDPISGHVSLYWYRQALGQGPEFLTYFNYEAQQDKSGLPNDRFSAERPEGSISTLTIQRTEQRDSAMYRCASSSVGDRATDTQYFGPGTRLTVL.

This clonotype was recorded at least ten times. The gene calls are TRBV5-6 and TRBJ2-5; 7 bases are shared with TRBD2. The CDR3 is 16 amino acids. The germline V gene encodes CDR1 SGHDT and CDR2 YYEEEE. V was pared by 1 base and J by 2 bases, with 8 bases of the junction left unmatched. CDR3 bases: TGTGCCAGCAGCTTGAGGCCAGCGGGGCGGCAAGAGACCCAGTACTTC. Protein product: CASSLRPAGRQETQYF. Full variable domain (missing parts from reference TRBV5-6 and TRBJ2-5): DAGVTQSPTHLIKTRGQQVTLRCSPKSGHDTVSWYQQALGQGPQFIFQYYEEEERQRGNFPDRFSGHQFPNYSSELNVNALLLGDSALYLCASSLRPAGRQETQYFGPGTRLLVL.

This clonotype showed up many times. This sequence joins TRBV19 and TRBJ2-1, with D hard to call. Trimming pared 0 bases from V and 2 bases from J, leaving 11 bases between. Per germline, CDR1 LNHDA and CDR2 SQIVND (reference sequence). This CDR3 spans 16 amino acids. The CDR3: CASSIDDETTYNEQFF. Written as DNA, the CDR3 is TGTGCCAGTAGTATAGATGACGAGACAACCTACAATGAGCAGTTCTTC.

This clonotype was found many times. The rearrangement links TRBV5-1 to TRBJ1-2; D gene uncertain. Germline V lookup: CDR1 SGHRS, CDR2 YFSETQ. The germline V and J ends were trimmed by 4 bases and 3 bases, with 10 bases remaining between them. The CDR3 consists of 13 residues. The DNA for the CDR3 is TGCGCCAGCAGCACGGACTACGACTATGGCTACACCTTC. As protein: CASSTDYDYGYTF.

This clonotype was detected many times. This chain links TRBV5-1 with TRBJ2-2, with D perhaps TRBD2 (5 bases). The CDR3 has 11 amino acids. Trimming pared 5 bases from V and 7 bases from J, leaving 6 bases between. Germline CDR1 SGHRS, CDR2 YFSETQ. The CDR3 DNA sequence: TGCGCCAGCAGTGAGGGCGGGGAGCTGTTTTTT. Translated: CASSEGGELFF.

This clonotype was seen repeatedly, ten times or more. V gene TRBV28 combines with J gene TRBJ1-1, with a possible D match to TRBD1 (5 bases). Trimming removed 7 bases at V and 3 bases at J, with 18 bases between. Germline V lookup: CDR1 MDHEN, CDR2 SYDVKM. The CDR3 extends over 15 amino acids. The CDR3 loop is CASTSPRGIDTEAFF. DNA of the CDR3: TGTGCCAGCACCTCTCCCCGGGGGATCGACACTGAAGCTTTCTTT.

This clonotype is labeled as medium-sized. The J gene is TRBJ2-1, the V gene TRBV5-6, with D perhaps TRBD2 (5 bases). CDR1 is SGHDT and CDR2 is YYEEEE in the germline V gene. Trimming left V 0 bases short and J 12 bases short, with 10 bases between. The CDR3 is 12 amino acids. The CDR3 here is CASSLASGRQFF. CDR3 nucleotides: TGTGCCAGCAGCTTGGCCTCGGGAAGGCAGTTCTTC.

This clonotype was counted at least ten times. The J gene is TRBJ1-1, the V gene TRBV7-9; D call uncertain. V was cut by 1 base and J by 0 bases, with 6 bases left in between. This CDR3 is built from 14 residues. Germline CDR1 reads SEHNR; CDR2 reads FQNEAQ (reference sequence). The CDR3 DNA follows: TGTGCCAGCAGCTTAGGGGGTATGAACACTGAAGCTTTCTTT. This gives the protein CASSLGGMNTEAFF.

This clonotype was detected many times. The chain uses TRBV27 and TRBJ2-1, with TRBD2 as a possible D gene (7 bases). V was trimmed by 6 bases and J by 0 bases, leaving 9 bases between them. The CDR3 has 14 residues. Germline V CDR1 and CDR2: MNHEY, SMNVEV (reference sequence). CDR3 sequence: CASSGGPSYNEQFF. In DNA, the CDR3 is TGTGCCAGCAGCGGGGGGCCCTCCTACAATGAGCAGTTCTTC.

This clonotype has ten or more counts. The J gene is TRBJ1-2, the V gene TRBV28; a weak D match, TRBD1 (6 bases). V was cut by 5 bases and J by 6 bases, with 16 bases left in between. This CDR3 comprises 14 residues. Germline V gene lookup returns CDR1 MDHEN and CDR2 SYDVKM. CDR3 in amino acids: CASSPSLGADGYTF. The CDR3, as DNA: TGTGCCAGCAGTCCGAGTTTGGGGGCGGATGGCTACACCTTC.

This clonotype was recorded at least ten times. The chain uses TRBV6-1 and TRBJ1-1, with a weak D call TRBD1 (5 bases). Trimming cost V 8 bases and J 2 bases, with 12 bases left between them. This CDR3 has 13 amino acids. From germline, CDR1 is MNHNS and CDR2 SASEGT. CDR3 DNA sequence: TGTGCCAGCGGAGGGGTGGTAAACACTGAAGCTTTCTTT. Amino acid sequence: CASGGVVNTEAFF.

At least ten counts were recorded for this clonotype. This chain links TRBV20-1 with TRBJ1-6; the match to TRBD1 covers 8 bases. Germline V gene data show CDR1 as DFQATT and CDR2 as SNEGSKA (reference sequence). The CDR3 has 13 amino acids. J gave up 7 bases and V 5 bases, and 4 bases lay outside the gene matches. The CDR3 spells CSARDRRNSPLHF. The CDR3 DNA reads TGCAGTGCTCGGGACAGGAGGAATTCACCCCTCCACTTT.

This clonotype was counted between two and nine times. The rearrangement joins TRBV28 to TRBJ1-5; 7 bases map to TRBD1. This CDR3 has 17 amino acids. CDR1 is MDHEN, CDR2 SYDVKM, per germline. The V and J ends lost 1 base and 0 bases, in that order; junction bases with no gene match: 6. The CDR3 spells CASSLLGGQDSNQPQHF. DNA for the CDR3: TGTGCCAGCAGTTTATTGGGTGGACAGGATAGCAATCAGCCCCAGCATTTT.

This clonotype has at least ten counts. V is TRBV6-4 and J is TRBJ1-2; no reliable D call. This CDR3 comprises 11 residues. Germline CDR1 is MRHNA and CDR2 is SNTAGT. V gave up 2 bases and J gave up 9 bases, with 7 bases separating them. The CDR3, as DNA: TGTGCCAGCAGTGACGGTTATAGCTACACCTTC. As protein: CASSDGYSYTF.

The sample holds many counts of this clonotype. The chain has TRBV2 and TRBJ2-7; D might be TRBD2 (5 bases). Germline assignment: CDR1 SNHLY and CDR2 FYNNEI. This CDR3 comprises 12 residues. V was trimmed by 8 bases and J by 3 bases, leaving 11 bases between them. The chain's CDR3 is CASLPGNYEQYF. In DNA, the CDR3 is TGTGCCAGCCTCCCGGGGAACTACGAGCAGTACTTC.

Ten or more counts support this clonotype. The V and J genes are TRBV9 and TRBJ2-1; tentatively, D is TRBD2 (6 bases). This CDR3 has 16 residues. Per germline, CDR1 SGDLS and CDR2 YYNGEE. V was trimmed by 0 bases and J by 4 bases, leaving 14 bases between them. CDR3 nucleotides: TGTGCCAGCAGCGTAGTTACAAGCGGGTCTTACAATGAGCAGTTCTTC. It yields the protein CASSVVTSGSYNEQFF.

There are many counts of this clonotype. This chain uses TRBV5-6 with TRBJ2-7, with 8 bases aligning to TRBD1. The CDR3 covers 14 residues. Germline CDR1 SGHDT, CDR2 YYEEEE. Trimming cost V 6 bases and J 0 bases; bases outside gene matches: 5. The CDR3 loop is CASTQGASSYEQYF. The CDR3 bases are TGTGCCAGCACCCAGGGGGCCTCCTCCTACGAGCAGTACTTC.

This clonotype was observed a few times. V gene TRBV12-3 or TRBV12-4 combines with J gene TRBJ1-4, with 7 bases that match TRBD1. The V segment lost 5 bases and the J segment 3 bases; nucleotides outside the gene matches: 3. The CDR3 sequence is 14 residues long. CDR3 DNA sequence: TGTGCCAGCAGTCAGACAGGGTCTAATGAAAAACTGTTTTTT. Its protein product is CASSQTGSNEKLFF.

This chain joins TRBV20-1 and TRBJ1-2, with 7 bases fitting TRBD1. The germline CDR1 and CDR2 sequences are DFQATT and SNEGSKA (reference sequence). This CDR3 spans 11 amino acids. The CDR3 region is CSPARGYGYTF. The CDR3 DNA follows: TGCAGCCCGGCCAGGGGGTATGGCTACACCTTC.

This clonotype is medium-sized within its sample. The gene calls are TRBV10-3 and TRBJ2-7; tentative D call: TRBD1 (5 bases). Germline V gene lookup returns CDR1 ENHRY and CDR2 SYGVKD. The CDR3 covers 15 residues. Between the trimmed V and J ends, which lost 9 bases and 0 bases, there was a span of 18 bases. In DNA, the CDR3 is TGTGCCATTCAAGCAAACAGGCTTCGCTCCTACGAGCAGTACTTC. Translation gives CAIQANRLRSYEQYF.

In this sample, this clonotype turned up many times. The chain combines TRBV7-6 with TRBJ2-5; possibly TRBD1 for D (5 bases). The CDR3 has 13 residues. Trimming took off 2 bases at V and 5 bases at J, with 9 bases between the two ends. Germline CDR1 and CDR2: SGHVS and FNYEAQ. This chain's CDR3 is CASSLIGAETQYF. As DNA, the CDR3 is TGTGCCAGCAGCTTAATTGGGGCGGAGACCCAGTACTTC. Full variable domain (remainder filled in from reference TRBV7-6 and TRBJ2-5): GAGVSQSPRYKVTKRGQDVALRCDPISGHVSLYWYRQALGQGPEFLTYFNYEAQQDKSGLPNDRFSAERPEGSISTLTIQRTEQRDSAMYRCASSLIGAETQYFGPGTRLLVL.

This clonotype was counted ten times or more. The chain has TRBV4-2 and TRBJ1-1; D gene unclear. The CDR3 has 13 amino acids. Germline-derived CDR1 and CDR2 are LGHNA and YNFKEQ. V lost 1 base and J lost 5, with 8 bases in between. This chain's CDR3 is CASSQAMGTEAFF. The DNA for the CDR3 is TGTGCCAGCAGCCAAGCAATGGGTACTGAAGCTTTCTTT.

This clonotype is deemed medium-sized. The genes are TRBV6-5 and TRBJ1-2; 8 positions agree with TRBD1. V was clipped by 7 bases and J by 8 bases; unmatched bases: 12. The CDR3 contains 14 residues. The germline gives CDR1 MNHEY, CDR2 SVGAGI. Written as DNA, the CDR3 is TGTGCCAGCACCCAGGGGGCCTCGTTAAAAGGCTACACCTTC. Translation: CASTQGASLKGYTF.

In its sample, this clonotype was seen many times. CDR3 protein: CASSLVGGGTGSVPLHF. CDR3 sequence (DNA): TGTGCCAGCAGCTTGGTCGGAGGGGGGACAGGGTCTGTACCCCTCCACTTT. This sequence joins TRBV5-6 and TRBJ1-6, with 9 positions matching TRBD1. The CDR3 has 17 residues. Germline CDR1 reads SGHDT; CDR2 reads YYEEEE. J lost 12 bases, V lost 0 bases, and 13 bases had no gene match.